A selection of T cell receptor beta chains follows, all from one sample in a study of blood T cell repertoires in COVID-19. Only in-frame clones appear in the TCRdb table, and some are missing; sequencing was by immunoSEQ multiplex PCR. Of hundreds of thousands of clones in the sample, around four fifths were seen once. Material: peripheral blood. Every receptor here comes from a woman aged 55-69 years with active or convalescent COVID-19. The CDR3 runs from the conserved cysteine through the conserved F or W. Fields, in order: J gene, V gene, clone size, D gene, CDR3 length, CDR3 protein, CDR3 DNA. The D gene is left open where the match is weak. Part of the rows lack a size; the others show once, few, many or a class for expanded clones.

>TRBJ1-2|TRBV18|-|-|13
CASSPIGVYGYTF
TGTGCCAGCTCACCCATAGGGGTCTATGGCTACACCTTC
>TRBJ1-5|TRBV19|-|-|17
CASSMNRSGGSNQPQHF
TGTGCCAGTAGTATGAACCGATCGGGAGGAAGCAATCAGCCCCAGCATTTT
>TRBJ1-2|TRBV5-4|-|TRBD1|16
CASSAGGQGNHYGYTF
TGTGCCAGCAGCGCAGGGGGACAGGGGAACCACTATGGCTACACCTTC
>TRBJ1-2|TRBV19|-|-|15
CASSMTAQRGYGYTF
TGTGCCAGTAGTATGACAGCCCAAAGGGGCTATGGCTACACCTTC
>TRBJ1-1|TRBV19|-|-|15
CASSISGLRNTEAFF
TGTGCCAGTAGTATTAGCGGTTTAAGGAACACTGAAGCTTTCTTT
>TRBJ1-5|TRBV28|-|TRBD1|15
CASSSGQGNNQPQHF
TGTGCCAGCAGCAGCGGACAGGGTAACAATCAGCCCCAGCATTTT
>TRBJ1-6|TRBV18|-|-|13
CASSRDRQGGLHF
TGTGCCAGCTCCCGGGACCGCCAGGGAGGCCTCCACTTT
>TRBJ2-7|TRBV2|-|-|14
CASSAGQGTYEQYF
TGTGCCAGCAGTGCGGGGCAGGGGACCTACGAGCAGTACTTC
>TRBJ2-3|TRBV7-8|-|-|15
CASSRVRDLGDTQYF
TGTGCCAGCAGCCGGGTCCGGGACTTGGGAGATACGCAGTATTTT
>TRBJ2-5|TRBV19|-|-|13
CASSIILQETQYF
TGTGCCAGTAGTATAATCCTCCAAGAGACCCAGTACTTC
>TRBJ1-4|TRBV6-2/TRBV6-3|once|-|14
CASSYGTNNEKLFF
TGTGCCAGCAGTTACGGGACAAACAACGAAAAACTGTTTTTT
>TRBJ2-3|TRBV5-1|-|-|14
CASSPRVEGDTQYF
TGCGCCAGCAGCCCCAGGGTGGAGGGCGATACGCAGTATTTT
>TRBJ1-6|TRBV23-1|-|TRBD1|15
CASSQPHRGRSPLHF
TGCGCCAGCAGTCAACCCCACAGGGGGCGCTCACCCCTCCACTTT
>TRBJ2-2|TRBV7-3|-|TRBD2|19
CASSPVSVAGAANTGELFF
TGTGCCAGCAGCCCCGTTTCGGTAGCGGGGGCAGCGAACACCGGGGAGCTGTTTTTT
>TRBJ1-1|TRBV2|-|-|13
CASTGLTNTEAFF
TGTGCCAGCACGGGGTTAACGAACACTGAAGCTTTCTTT
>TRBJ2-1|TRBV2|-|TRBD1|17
CASSEGFGGQGYNEQFF
TGTGCCAGCAGTGAAGGGTTCGGGGGACAGGGGTACAATGAGCAGTTCTTC
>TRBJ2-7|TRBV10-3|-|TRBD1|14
CAISSPGQVHEQYF
TGTGCCATCAGTTCGCCGGGACAGGTCCACGAGCAGTACTTC
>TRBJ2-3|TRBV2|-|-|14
CASKNGGATDTQYF
TGTGCCAGCAAGAATGGGGGGGCCACAGATACGCAGTATTTT
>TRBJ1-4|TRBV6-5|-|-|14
CASSYGGGGEKLFF
TGTGCCAGCAGTTACGGGGGAGGTGGGGAAAAACTGTTTTTT
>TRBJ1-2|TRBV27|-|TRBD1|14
CASSYTGVGYGYTF
TGTGCCAGCAGTTACACAGGGGTGGGGTATGGCTACACCTTC
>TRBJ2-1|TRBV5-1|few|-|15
CASSLVVGPYNEQFF
TGCGCCAGCAGCTTGGTTGTGGGGCCGTACAATGAGCAGTTCTTC
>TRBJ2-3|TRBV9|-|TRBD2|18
CASSAPGTSGASTDTQYF
TGTGCCAGCAGCGCTCCCGGGACTAGCGGGGCTAGCACAGATACGCAGTATTTT
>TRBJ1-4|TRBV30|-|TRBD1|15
CAWRRGTGANEKLFF
TGTGCCTGGAGACGAGGGACAGGGGCTAATGAAAAACTGTTTTTT
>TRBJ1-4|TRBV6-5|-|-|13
CASSQTRLEKLFF
TGTGCCAGCAGCCAGACCCGACTTGAAAAACTGTTTTTT
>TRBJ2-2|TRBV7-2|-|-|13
CASSFKGGGELFF
TGTGCCAGCAGCTTTAAAGGCGGCGGGGAGCTGTTTTTT
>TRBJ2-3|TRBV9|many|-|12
CASSVGADTQYF
TGTGCCAGCAGCGTAGGAGCAGATACGCAGTATTTT
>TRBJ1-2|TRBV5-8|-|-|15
CASSPGTPVGYGYTF
TGTGCCAGCAGCCCCGGGACTCCCGTTGGCTATGGCTACACCTTC
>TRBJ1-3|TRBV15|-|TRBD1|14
CATSREQGHNTIYF
TGTGCCACCAGCAGAGAACAGGGGCATAACACCATATATTTT
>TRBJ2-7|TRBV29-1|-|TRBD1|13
CSVLGQGRSEQYF
TGCAGCGTCCTAGGACAGGGGCGGAGCGAGCAGTACTTC
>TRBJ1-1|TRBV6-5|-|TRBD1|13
CASRGTVNTEAFF
TGTGCCAGCAGGGGGACAGTCAACACTGAAGCTTTCTTT
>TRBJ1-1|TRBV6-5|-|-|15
CASSYSVQGVTEAFF
TGTGCCAGCAGTTACTCGGTACAGGGTGTCACTGAAGCTTTCTTT
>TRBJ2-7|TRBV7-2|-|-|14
CASSLLGAGYEQYF
TGTGCCAGCAGCTTATTGGGGGCAGGGTACGAGCAGTACTTC
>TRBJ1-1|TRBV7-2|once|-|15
CASSLLLQINTEAFF
TGTGCCAGCAGCTTACTTCTGCAGATCAACACTGAAGCTTTCTTT
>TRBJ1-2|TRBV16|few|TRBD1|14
CASSRGQEGYGYTF
TGTGCCAGCAGCCGTGGACAGGAAGGATATGGCTACACCTTC
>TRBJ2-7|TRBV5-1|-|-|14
CASRAWGDNYEQYF
TGCGCCAGCCGGGCCTGGGGGGATAACTACGAGCAGTACTTC
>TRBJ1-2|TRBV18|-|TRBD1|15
CASSPITGDNYGYTF
TGTGCCAGCTCACCAATCACAGGGGATAACTATGGCTACACCTTC
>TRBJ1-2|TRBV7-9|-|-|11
CASQGNYGYTF
TGTGCCAGCCAGGGTAACTATGGCTACACCTTC
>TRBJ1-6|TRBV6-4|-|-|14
CASSAGPYNSPLHF
TGTGCCAGCAGTGCAGGGCCCTATAATTCACCCCTCCACTTT
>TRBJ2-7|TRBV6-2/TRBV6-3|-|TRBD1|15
CASSYSNRGKYEQYF
TGTGCCAGCAGTTACTCGAACAGGGGGAAATACGAGCAGTACTTC
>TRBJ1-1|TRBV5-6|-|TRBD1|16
CASSPLGTDEFTEAFF
TGTGCCAGCAGCCCCCTCGGGACAGACGAGTTCACTGAAGCTTTCTTT
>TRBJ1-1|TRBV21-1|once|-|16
CASSLRTGKENTEAFF
TGTGCCAGCAGCTTACGGACAGGGAAGGAGAACACTGAAGCTTTCTTT
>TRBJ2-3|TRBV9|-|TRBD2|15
CASSVGAGETDTQYF
TGTGCCAGCAGCGTAGGAGCGGGGGAAACAGATACGCAGTATTTT
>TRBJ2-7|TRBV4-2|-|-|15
CASSQGSGEVYEQYF
TGTGCCAGCAGCCAAGGCTCGGGGGAGGTCTACGAGCAGTACTTC
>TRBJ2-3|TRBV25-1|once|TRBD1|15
CASSGYRGRRDTQYF
TGTGCCAGCAGTGGTTACAGGGGGCGCAGAGATACGCAGTATTTT
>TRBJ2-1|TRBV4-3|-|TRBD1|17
CASSQQPLRQGAYEQFF
TGCGCCAGCAGCCAACAACCTCTGAGACAGGGGGCCTATGAGCAGTTCTTC
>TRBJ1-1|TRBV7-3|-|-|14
CASSTNSGSTEAFF
TGTGCCAGCAGCACCAACTCAGGTAGTACTGAAGCTTTCTTT
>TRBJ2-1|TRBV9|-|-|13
CASSVATSNEQFF
TGTGCCAGCAGCGTAGCGACTAGCAATGAGCAGTTCTTC
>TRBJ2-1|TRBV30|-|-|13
CAWSKGWYNEQFF
TGTGCCTGGAGCAAGGGGTGGTACAATGAGCAGTTCTTC
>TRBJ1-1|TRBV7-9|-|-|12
CASSPRGTEAFF
TGTGCCAGCAGCCCTCGGGGCACTGAAGCTTTCTTT
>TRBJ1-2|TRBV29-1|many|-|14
CSVDPGGRVRGYTF
TGCAGCGTTGATCCGGGTGGCAGGGTGCGGGGCTACACCTTC
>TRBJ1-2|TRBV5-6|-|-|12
CASSLVPGGYTF
TGTGCCAGCAGCTTGGTCCCGGGAGGCTACACCTTC
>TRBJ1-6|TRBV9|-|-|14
CASSVDGVVSPLHF
TGTGCCAGCAGCGTAGACGGGGTGGTTTCACCCCTCCACTTT
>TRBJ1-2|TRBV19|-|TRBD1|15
CASSKGQMNNYGYTF
TGTGCCAGTAGTAAGGGACAGATGAATAACTATGGCTACACCTTC
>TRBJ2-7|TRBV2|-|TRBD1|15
CASTQVGQGELEQYF
TGTGCCAGCACTCAAGTCGGACAGGGGGAGTTGGAGCAGTACTTC
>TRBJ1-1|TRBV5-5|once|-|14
CASSLGTANTEAFF
TGTGCCAGCAGCTTGGGGACAGCCAACACTGAAGCTTTCTTT
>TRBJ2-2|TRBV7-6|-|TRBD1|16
CASSFRPDRGTGELFF
TGTGCCAGCAGCTTCCGACCGGACAGGGGAACCGGGGAGCTGTTTTTT
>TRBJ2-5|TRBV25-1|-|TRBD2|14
CASSDSSGGETQYF
TGTGCCAGCAGTGATTCTAGCGGGGGAGAGACCCAGTACTTC